Listed here are 27 T cell receptor beta chains from one sample, sequenced in a study of blood T cell repertoires in COVID-19. Sequenced by immunoSEQ multiplex PCR; TCRdb stores in-frame clones only, minus some. The sample carries under 200,000 clones, about 87% recorded once. The sample consisted of peripheral blood. These TCRs come from a middle-aged man with active or convalescent COVID-19.

The V and J genes are TRBV20-1 and TRBJ2-2; 8 nucleotides line up with TRBD1. The CDR3 totals 14 residues. The germline gives CDR1 DFQATT, CDR2 SNEGSKA (reference sequence). Trimming cost V 3 bases and J 1 base; bases outside gene matches: 1. The chain's CDR3 is CSASDRGNTGELFF. The CDR3 nucleotides read TGCAGTGCTAGTGACAGGGGGAACACCGGGGAGCTGTTTTTT.

The rearrangement uses TRBV30 and TRBJ2-3; 7 nucleotides align to TRBD1. Germline V lookup: CDR1 GTSNPN, CDR2 SVGIG (reference sequence). The length of the CDR3 is 15 residues. Trimming took 4 bases from V and 5 from J; bases not matched to a gene: 12. The CDR3 is CAWKDGTVVLDTQYF. The CDR3 DNA reads as TGTGCCTGGAAAGACGGGACAGTAGTATTAGATACGCAGTATTTT.

This clone was seen a single time. V is TRBV29-1 and J is TRBJ2-2, with 9 bases fitting TRBD2. CDR3 length: 15 residues. Unmatched junction bases numbered 9, after V lost 4 bases and J lost 6 bases. Germline V lookup: CDR1 SQVTM, CDR2 ANQGSEA. Here the CDR3 DNA reads TGCAGCGTTGTGAGAGCGGGGGGCACGTCCGGGGAGCTGTTTTTT. It is translated as CSVVRAGGTSGELFF.

This chain joins TRBV29-1 and TRBJ2-3; a possible D gene is TRBD1 (6 bases). Germline V gene sequence: CDR1 SQVTM, CDR2 ANQGSEA. The CDR3 sequence is 12 residues long. V was trimmed by 5 bases and J by 2 bases, leaving 8 bases between them. The CDR3 loop reads CSVNRATDTQYF. The CDR3, as DNA: TGCAGCGTTAACAGGGCCACAGATACGCAGTATTTT.

The J gene is TRBJ2-2, the V gene TRBV27, with a possible D match to TRBD2 (8 bases). The germline V gene encodes CDR1 MNHEY and CDR2 SMNVEV (reference sequence). Trimming pared 7 bases from V and 7 bases from J, leaving 19 bases between. The CDR3 covers 15 residues. The CDR3 region has the DNA TGTGCCAGCAACAGGGGACTAGTACAGGGCGGGGAGCTGTTTTTT. Translating gives CASNRGLVQGGELFF.

This rearrangement joins TRBV6-2 or TRBV6-3 to TRBJ1-5; TRBD1 matches 8 bases. J gave up 4 bases and V 6 bases, and 11 bases lay outside the gene matches. There are 16 residues in the CDR3. Germline CDR1 reads MNHEY; CDR2 reads SVGEGT. The CDR3: CASRPGTGQANQPQHF. As DNA, the CDR3 is TGTGCCAGCAGACCTGGGACGGGACAGGCTAATCAGCCCCAGCATTTT.

The chain joins TRBV27 to TRBJ1-6, with D maybe TRBD1 (6 bases). Trimming shortened V by 6 bases and J by 8 bases, and 17 bases separated the two germline ends. Germline CDR1 MNHEY, CDR2 SMNVEV (reference sequence). The CDR3 extends over 15 amino acids. CDR3: CASRILRGVDSPLHF. The CDR3 coding sequence is TGTGCCAGCAGGATACTCAGGGGAGTGGATTCACCCCTCCACTTT.

The V call is TRBV19, the J call TRBJ1-5; 7 bases map to TRBD1. Looked up from germline, CDR1 is LNHDA and CDR2 is SQIVND (reference sequence). The CDR3 has 13 amino acids. V gave up 4 bases and J gave up 7 bases; unmatched junction bases: 4. The CDR3 is CASSSDREQPQHF. DNA of the CDR3: TGTGCCAGTAGTAGCGACAGGGAGCAGCCCCAGCATTTT.

The V call is TRBV12-3 or TRBV12-4, the J call TRBJ2-1, with D hard to call. CDR3 length equals 11 residues. The V end was cut by 6 bases, the J end by 9 bases, with 9 bases between. In nucleotides, the CDR3 is TGTGCCAGCAGCCCGGGTATTGAGCAGTTCTTC. This sequence encodes CASSPGIEQFF.

V is TRBV30 and J is TRBJ2-5; D is ambiguous. The CDR3 contains 12 residues. The V end was cut by 1 base, the J end by 4 bases, with 7 bases between. Germline V lookup: CDR1 GTSNPN, CDR2 SVGIG (reference sequence). CDR3 nucleotides: TGTGCCTGGAGTGACTCCCGAGAGACCCAGTACTTC. This sequence encodes CAWSDSRETQYF.

This chain uses TRBV11-3 with TRBJ2-5; 9 bases are shared with TRBD2. With V trimmed by 1 base and J by 4 bases, 7 bases remained unmatched. The CDR3 totals 16 residues. Germline V lookup: CDR1 SGHNT, CDR2 YENEEA. CDR3 nucleotide sequence: TGTGCCAGCAGCTTAGGGGCTAGCGGGGCCCCAGAGACCCAGTACTTC. Translation gives CASSLGASGAPETQYF.

To note about this clone: At the DNA level, this CDR3 is encoded by other sequences in the same sample as well. The chain employs TRBV3-1 (or the pseudogene TRBV3-2) and TRBJ1-1; D gene unclear. The CDR3 has 14 residues. The ends were cut back, 3 bases at V and 1 base at J, with 9 bases in the middle. CDR1 LGHDT and CDR2 YNNKEL come from the germline V gene (reference sequence). The CDR3 protein is CASSQIRGNTEAFF. In nucleotides, the CDR3 is TGTGCCAGCAGCCAGATTCGGGGGAACACTGAAGCTTTCTTT.

The chain combines TRBV7-6 with TRBJ1-2; 8 nucleotides line up with TRBD1. Germline V lookup: CDR1 SGHVS, CDR2 FNYEAQ. This CDR3 is 14 amino acids long. V shed 0 bases, J shed 5 bases, and the junction held 2 bases outside the gene matches. The CDR3 DNA reads as TGTGCCAGCAGCTTAGCCAGGGGGCCGTATGGCTACACCTTC. Protein product: CASSLARGPYGYTF.

The chain is built from TRBV5-8 and TRBJ2-3, with D perhaps matching TRBD1 (6 bases). V lost 0 bases and J 5 bases, leaving 16 bases between the germline ends. The CDR3 consists of 16 residues. Germline V lookup: CDR1 SGHTS, CDR2 YDEGEE. CDR3 nucleotides: TGTGCCAGCAGCTTGGCAGTCAACAGGGCGATAGATACGCAGTATTTT. It is translated as CASSLAVNRAIDTQYF.

This clone was counted between two and nine times. The chain links TRBV14 to TRBJ2-1; the match to TRBD1 covers 8 bases. The CDR3 is 15 amino acids. Looked up from germline, CDR1 is SGHDN and CDR2 is FVKESK. V was pared by 3 bases and J by 5 bases, with 6 bases of the junction left unmatched. This chain's CDR3 is CASSQGQEANNEQFF. For the CDR3, the DNA is TGTGCCAGCAGCCAGGGACAGGAGGCGAACAATGAGCAGTTCTTC.

The sample holds one count of this clone. CDR3 nucleotide sequence: TGTGCCAGCAGCGCAGACATGATGAACACTGAAGCTTTCTTT. Encoded protein: CASSADMMNTEAFF. The V call is TRBV2, the J call TRBJ1-1, with no clear D. The CDR3 is 14 residues long. The germline gives CDR1 SNHLY, CDR2 FYNNEI. V was shortened by 6 bases and J by 0 bases, with 11 bases between the two germline ends.

The J gene is TRBJ1-1, the V gene TRBV6-6; D unresolved. V lost 4 bases and J lost 0, with 9 bases in between. Looked up from germline, CDR1 is MNHNY and CDR2 is SVGAGI (reference sequence). The CDR3 is 14 residues long. CDR3 loop: CASSSPGMNTEAFF. CDR3 bases: TGTGCCAGCAGTTCTCCGGGAATGAACACTGAAGCTTTCTTT.

This chain uses TRBV29-1 with TRBJ1-3; the D is unclear. CDR3 length: 12 residues. V was shortened by 4 bases and J by 0 bases, with 4 bases between the two germline ends. Germline V CDR1 and CDR2: SQVTM, ANQGSEA. CDR3 sequence reads: CSVVISGNTIYF. The CDR3 DNA reads as TGCAGCGTTGTCATCTCTGGAAACACCATATATTTT.

V gene TRBV14 combines with J gene TRBJ1-2; a possible D gene is TRBD1 (6 bases). Germline-derived CDR1 and CDR2 are SGHDN and FVKESK. This CDR3 region has 14 residues. With 0 bases removed from V and 4 bases from J, the gap between germline ends came to 9 bases. CDR3 bases: TGTGCCAGCAGCCAAGAACGCAGGGGCTATGGCTACACCTTC. Translating gives CASSQERRGYGYTF. Drawing the rest from reference TRBV14 and TRBJ1-2, the complete variable domain is EAGVTQFPSHSVIEKGQTVTLRCDPISGHDNLYWYRRVMGKEIKFLLHFVKESKQDESGMPNNRFLAERTGGTYSTLKVQPAELEDSGVYFCASSQERRGYGYTFGSGTRLTVV.

V gene TRBV18 combines with J gene TRBJ1-3, with D hard to call. CDR3 length equals 15 residues. V was trimmed by 0 bases and J by 0 bases, leaving 6 bases between them. Germline V CDR1 and CDR2: KGHSH, LQKENI. CDR3 protein: CASSPPTVSGNTIYF. The CDR3 nucleotides read TGTGCCAGCTCACCACCTACAGTCTCTGGAAACACCATATATTTT.

The gene calls are TRBV4-3 and TRBJ1-2; 7 nucleotides match TRBD1. V dropped 0 bases and J dropped 4; count of bases not matched to a gene: 8. The germline V gene encodes CDR1 LGHNA and CDR2 YSLEER. The CDR3 loop spans 16 amino acids. CDR3 coding DNA: TGCGCCAGCAGCCAAGAAACAGGGGCGGCTCGCTATGGCTACACCTTC. It yields the protein CASSQETGAARYGYTF.

J is TRBJ1-1 and V is TRBV7-9, with D uncertain. The ends were cut back, 4 bases at V and 1 base at J, with 7 bases in the middle. The CDR3 covers 13 residues. Germline values: CDR1 SEHNR, CDR2 FQNEAQ (reference sequence). The CDR3, as DNA: TGTGCCAGCAGCTGGGAGGCGAACACTGAAGCTTTCTTT. This encodes CASSWEANTEAFF.

The chain is built from TRBV6-1 and TRBJ2-5, with D possibly TRBD1 on 5 matching bases. CDR3 size: 15 residues. Deletions cut 2 bases from V and 1 base from J, with 11 bases between. The germline gives CDR1 MNHNS, CDR2 SASEGT. This CDR3 reads CASSELGVRQETQYF. The DNA of the CDR3 is TGTGCCAGCAGTGAACTAGGGGTACGCCAAGAGACCCAGTACTTC.

The chain uses TRBV11-2 and TRBJ1-3; unclear D gene. CDR1 and CDR2 from the germline V gene are SGHAT and FQNNGV. There are 14 residues in the CDR3. V was shortened by 0 bases and J by 5 bases, with 8 bases between the two germline ends. In nucleotides, the CDR3 is TGTGCCAGCAGCTTAGAGGCCCTCAGAAACACCATATATTTT. Translation: CASSLEALRNTIYF. Complete variable domain (other parts from reference TRBV11-2 and TRBJ1-3): EAGVAQSPRYKIIEKRQSVAFWCNPISGHATLYWYQQILGQGPKLLIQFQNNGVVDDSQLPKDRFSAERLKGVDSTLKIQPAKLEDSAVYLCASSLEALRNTIYFGEGSWLTVV.

Points on this clone: Other nucleotide sequences from this sample produce the same CDR3. The V and J genes are TRBV5-1 and TRBJ1-1; D remains ambiguous. This CDR3 has 15 amino acids. The germline gives CDR1 SGHRS, CDR2 YFSETQ. V lost 3 bases, J lost 0 bases, and 12 bases lay in between. The CDR3 DNA reads TGCGCCAGCAGCTCAAGAGGATCCATGAACACTGAAGCTTTCTTT. It codes for CASSSRGSMNTEAFF.

A single count supports this clone. The chain links TRBV12-5 to TRBJ2-1, with D possibly being TRBD1 (6 bases). Per the germline V gene, CDR1 is LGHNT and CDR2 is FRNRAP. The V and J ends lost 5 bases and 3 bases respectively, with 14 bases between them. This CDR3 has 15 amino acids. For the CDR3, the DNA is TGTGCTAGTGGTCACGGACAGAGATTCTACAATGAGCAGTTCTTC. It specifies CASGHGQRFYNEQFF.

This clone was recorded only once. The chain links TRBV7-8 to TRBJ1-4; 10 nucleotides align to TRBD1. The V and J ends lost 3 bases and 15 bases, in that order; junction bases with no gene match: 4. The CDR3 covers 12 residues. The germline CDR1 and CDR2 sequences are SGHVS and FQNEAQ. As DNA, the CDR3 is TGTGCCAGCAGCTTTCAGACAGGGGGCTTGTTTTTT. Translating it yields CASSFQTGGLFF.